The subject of this entry is one T cell receptor (beta chain). The antigen is not known. Heparinised blood was drawn once per donor, averaging approximately 100 mL. Sorted populations were all over 95% pure. These data belong to a study of beta chain features in type 1 diabetes. Study conclusions and caveats: Junctions at VDJ sites from type 1 diabetes patients had fewer insertions and more deletions. It was among patients, rather than healthy donors, that naive, central memory and Treg TCRB repertoires appeared more similar.

cDNA synthesis used the whole RNA isolate, giving expressed TCRB sequences. Measured with immunoSEQ multiplex PCR; TCRdb has only the in-frame clones, and not every one. The sample lists about 330,000 clones; approximately 11% were seen once. Trimming cost V 5 bases and J 2 bases, with 14 bases left between them. This CDR3 region has 15 residues. Germline CDR1 is LNHDA and CDR2 is SQIVND (reference sequence). Material for sequencing was naive CD4+ T cells from blood. The sequence came from a woman under 40 in good health. The chain combines TRBV19 with TRBJ2-3, with D possibly TRBD2 on 6 matching bases. The CDR3 region is CASSPLWDSTDTQYF. CDR3 DNA: TGTGCCAGTAGTCCCCTCTGGGACTCCACAGATACGCAGTATTTT.